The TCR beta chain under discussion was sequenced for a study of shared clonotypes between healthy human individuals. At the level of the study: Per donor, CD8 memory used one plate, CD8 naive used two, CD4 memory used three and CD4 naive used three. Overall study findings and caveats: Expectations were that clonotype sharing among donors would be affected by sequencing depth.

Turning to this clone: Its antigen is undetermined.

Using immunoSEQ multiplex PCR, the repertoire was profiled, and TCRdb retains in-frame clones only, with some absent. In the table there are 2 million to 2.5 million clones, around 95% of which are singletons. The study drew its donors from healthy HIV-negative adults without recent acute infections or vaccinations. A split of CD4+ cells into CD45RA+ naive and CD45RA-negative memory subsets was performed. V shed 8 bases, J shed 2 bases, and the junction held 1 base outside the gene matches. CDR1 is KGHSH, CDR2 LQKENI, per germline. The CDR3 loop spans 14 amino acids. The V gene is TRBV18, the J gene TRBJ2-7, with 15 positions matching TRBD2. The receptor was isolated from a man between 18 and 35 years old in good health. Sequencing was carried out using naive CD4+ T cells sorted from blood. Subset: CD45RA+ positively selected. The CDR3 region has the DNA TGTGCCAGCAGGACTAGCGGGAGGGCCTACGAGCAGTACTTC. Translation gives CASRTSGRAYEQYF. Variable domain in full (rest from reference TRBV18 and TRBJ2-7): NAGVMQNPRHLVRRRGQEARLRCSPMKGHSHVYWYRQLPEEGLKFMVYLQKENIIDESGMPKERFSAEFPKEGPSILRIQQVVRGDSAAYFCASRTSGRAYEQYFGPGTRLTVT.